The 29 T cell receptor beta chains below come from one sample, sequenced in a study of shared clonotypes between healthy human individuals. Only in-frame clones appear in the TCRdb table, and some are missing; sequencing was by immunoSEQ multiplex PCR. The data show almost 700,000 clones, about 91% seen once. It was CD45RO-negative cells, positively selected for CCR7, that made up naive CD8 cells, with terminally differentiated effector memory CD45RA+ cells excluded. The sample comprised naive CD8+ T cells sorted from blood. The receptors here all came from a young man in good health.

V usage is TRBV6-5 and J usage is TRBJ2-5; D not resolved. The DNA end is a closer match to TRBJ2-7, so the J assignment may be wrong. The CDR3 runs to 12 residues. The germline V gene has CDR1 MNHEY and CDR2 SVGAGI. The DNA of the CDR3 is TGTGCCAGCAGTTCTACCCCTTACGAGCAGTACTTC. Protein sequence: CASSSTPYEQYF.

The chain combines TRBV18 with TRBJ2-5; a weak D match, TRBD2 (6 bases). Trimming removed 3 bases at V and 2 bases at J, with 13 bases between. The CDR3 contains 15 residues. Germline loops: CDR1 KGHSH, CDR2 LQKENI. The CDR3 region is CASSPTGLLQETQYF. For the CDR3, the DNA is TGTGCCAGCTCACCGACGGGACTCTTACAAGAGACCCAGTACTTC.

This clone appeared once. The chain carries TRBV27 and TRBJ1-1; D is perhaps TRBD1 (5 bases). The CDR3 has 14 residues. The V gene lost 2 bases and the J gene lost 2 bases, with 9 bases spanning the gap. Germline V gives CDR1 MNHEY, CDR2 SMNVEV (reference sequence). The CDR3, as DNA: TGTGCCAGCAGTTTAGTTGGGGGTAACACTGAAGCTTTCTTT. Translation: CASSLVGGNTEAFF.

The chain is built from TRBV27 and TRBJ2-5; the D is unclear. Germline V lookup: CDR1 MNHEY, CDR2 SMNVEV (reference sequence). The CDR3 covers 10 residues. V dropped 8 bases and J dropped 6 bases, with 7 bases sitting between them. CDR3 sequence (DNA): TGTGCCAGCCGGCGGAAGACCCAGTACTTC. Protein: CASRRKTQYF.

This clone was counted once. This chain links TRBV6-1 with TRBJ1-5, with D possibly being TRBD1 (5 bases). Germline CDR1 is MNHNS and CDR2 is SASEGT. The CDR3 runs 15 residues. V lost 2 bases to trimming and J lost 0 bases, with 8 bases between them. The CDR3 region is CASSETQGSNQPQHF. DNA of the CDR3: TGTGCCAGCAGTGAAACCCAGGGTAGCAATCAGCCCCAGCATTTT.

The rearrangement uses TRBV15 and TRBJ2-3, with D uncertain. Trimming stripped 5 bases from V and 1 base from J, with 13 bases between. Germline assignment: CDR1 LNHNV and CDR2 YYDKDF (reference sequence). There are 15 residues in the CDR3. The CDR3 DNA reads as TGTGCCACCAGCTTTGGCCTCTCCGGCACAGATACGCAGTATTTT. Its translation is CATSFGLSGTDTQYF.

V gene TRBV10-3 combines with J gene TRBJ2-2; unclear D gene. The CDR3 length is 13 residues. V was clipped by 4 bases and J by 1 base, with 4 bases between them. Per germline, CDR1 ENHRY and CDR2 SYGVKD. The CDR3 loop is CAISVENTGELFF. CDR3 DNA sequence: TGTGCCATCAGTGTTGAGAACACCGGGGAGCTGTTTTTT.

The chain's CDR3 is CASSHDGVHEKLFF. In DNA, the CDR3 is TGTGCCAGCAGCCATGATGGGGTACACGAAAAACTGTTTTTT. The chain combines TRBV7-2 with TRBJ1-4; D call uncertain. This CDR3 is built from 14 residues. Germline values: CDR1 SGHTA, CDR2 FQGNSA. V was cut by 5 bases and J by 8 bases, with 15 bases left in between.

The chain employs TRBV19 and TRBJ2-1; tentatively, D is TRBD1 (5 bases). The CDR3 contains 13 residues. Germline V lookup: CDR1 LNHDA, CDR2 SQIVND (reference sequence). The V gene lost 10 bases and the J gene lost 7 bases, with 17 bases spanning the gap. In DNA form, the CDR3 reads TGTGCCACCGCACAGGCGAGGTCGAATGAGCAGTTCTTC. This sequence encodes CATAQARSNEQFF.

This clone appeared a single time. The chain has TRBV6-5 and TRBJ2-7, with D uncertain. Trimming cost V 5 bases and J 7 bases, with 9 bases left between them. The CDR3 contains 11 residues. Germline values: CDR1 MNHEY, CDR2 SVGAGI. CDR3 in amino acids: CASSDQREQYF. In nucleotides, the CDR3 is TGTGCCAGCAGTGACCAGCGAGAGCAGTACTTC.

Concerning this clone: At the DNA level, this CDR3 is encoded by other sequences in the same sample as well. This chain links TRBV27 with TRBJ1-2, with a tentative D call TRBD1 (5 bases). The CDR3 totals 15 residues. V gave up 2 bases and J gave up 2 bases, with 12 bases separating them. Germline V gives CDR1 MNHEY, CDR2 SMNVEV (reference sequence). Written as DNA, the CDR3 is TGTGCCAGCAGTTTAGGGGTTGGGGGGAACTATGGCTACACCTTC. Encoded protein: CASSLGVGGNYGYTF.

On this clone: One end of the junction does not line up with germline, which may come from a read error. The chain is built from TRBV27 and TRBJ2-1, with unresolved D. The CDR3 loop spans 16 amino acids. Germline V gene data show CDR1 as MNHEY and CDR2 as SMNVEV (reference sequence). The CDR3 DNA reads as TGTGCCAGCAGCTTATGGGGTAGTGGGTCCTACAATGAGCAGTTCTTC. Its translation is CASSLWGSGSYNEQFF.

The V gene is TRBV14, the J gene TRBJ1-1; unclear D gene. V was shortened by 4 bases and J by 1 base, with 7 bases between the two germline ends. CDR3 length: 13 residues. Germline V gives CDR1 SGHDN, CDR2 FVKESK. The CDR3 loop is CASSRFTNTEAFF. In nucleotides, the CDR3 is TGTGCCAGCAGCCGGTTCACGAACACTGAAGCTTTCTTT.

The chain carries TRBV5-4 and TRBJ2-3; 8 bases fit TRBD1. The CDR3 covers 15 residues. Unmatched junction bases numbered 5, after V lost 2 bases and J lost 3 bases. Looked up from germline, CDR1 is SGHNT and CDR2 is YYREEE (reference sequence). The CDR3 loop is CASSFGQGGTDTQYF. In nucleotides, the CDR3 is TGTGCCAGCAGCTTTGGACAGGGTGGGACAGATACGCAGTATTTT.

This clone was counted once. The J gene is TRBJ2-7, the V gene TRBV4-1; TRBD1 might be the D (5 bases). The CDR3 spans 16 residues. The germline V gene has CDR1 MGHRA and CDR2 YSYEKL. Trimming shortened V by 0 bases and J by 2 bases, and 14 bases separated the two germline ends. Here the CDR3 DNA reads TGCGCCAGCAGCCAAGACCCGACAGAAAGAACCTACGAGCAGTACTTC. Residues: CASSQDPTERTYEQYF.

As concerns this clone: Relative to the germline gene, one junction end is altered; a read error may explain this. The chain is built from TRBV7-7 and TRBJ2-4; D gene uncertain. This CDR3 has 10 residues. CDR1 is SSHAT, CDR2 FNYEAQ, per germline (reference sequence). CDR3 region: CASSYLIRYF. The CDR3 DNA follows: TGTGCTAGCAGCTACCTTATTAGGTACTTC.

Here the CDR3 reads CASSLNLRLNSYNEQFF. CDR3 nucleotide sequence: TGTGCCAGCAGCTTAAATTTGCGTCTGAACTCCTACAATGAGCAGTTCTTC. The genes are TRBV7-2 and TRBJ2-1; D unresolved. Looked up from germline, CDR1 is SGHTA and CDR2 is FQGNSA. Trimming shortened V by 2 bases and J by 0 bases, and 14 bases separated the two germline ends. The CDR3 has 17 amino acids.

This clone came up a few times. The CDR3 region is CASRSGQATGELFF. CDR3 sequence (DNA): TGTGCCAGCAGGTCTGGACAAGCCACCGGGGAGCTGTTTTTT. The chain links TRBV27 to TRBJ2-2, with a possible D match to TRBD1 (5 bases). CDR1 is MNHEY, CDR2 SMNVEV, per germline (reference sequence). V was shortened by 6 bases and J by 4 bases, with 12 bases between the two germline ends. The CDR3 length is 14 residues.

Note on this clone: Other DNA sequences of this sample code for an identical CDR3. The V call is TRBV5-1, the J call TRBJ1-3; a weak D match, TRBD1 (5 bases). Deletions cut 0 bases from V and 1 base from J, with 8 bases between. Germline-derived CDR1 and CDR2 are SGHRS and YFSETQ. The CDR3 extends over 15 amino acids. CDR3 nucleotide sequence: TGCGCCAGCAGCTTGGCAGACAGTTCTGGAAACACCATATATTTT. This encodes CASSLADSSGNTIYF.

This clone was seen once. This chain uses TRBV9 with TRBJ2-1, with 8 positions matching TRBD2. The germline V gene encodes CDR1 SGDLS and CDR2 YYNGEE. The V segment lost 3 bases and the J segment 6 bases; nucleotides outside the gene matches: 8. The CDR3 sequence is 15 residues long. The CDR3 region has the DNA TGTGCCAGCAGCGCTAGAGCGGGAGCCCGCAATGAGCAGTTCTTC. This codes for CASSARAGARNEQFF.

J is TRBJ2-7 and V is TRBV7-9; TRBD1 matches 9 bases. The V segment lost 4 bases and the J segment 4 bases; nucleotides outside the gene matches: 8. The CDR3 runs to 15 residues. In germline, CDR1 is SEHNR, CDR2 FQNEAQ (reference sequence). CDR3 nucleotides: TGTGCCAGCAGCTCAAAACCCGGGACAGGGTACGAGCAGTACTTC. Protein sequence: CASSSKPGTGYEQYF.

The CDR3 sequence is CASSLPVTGLALGYEQYF. The CDR3, as DNA: TGTGCCAGCAGCTTACCCGTAACGGGGTTAGCGCTAGGGTACGAGCAGTACTTC. The chain joins TRBV7-2 to TRBJ2-7, with a possible D match to TRBD2 (5 bases). Trimming took 2 bases from V and 4 from J, leaving 24 bases between them. The CDR3 totals 18 residues. Looked up from germline, CDR1 is SGHTA and CDR2 is FQGNSA.

Note on this clone: Other nucleotide sequences from this sample produce the same CDR3. This sequence joins TRBV5-4 and TRBJ2-2; D not certain. The CDR3 has 12 amino acids. The germline V gene has CDR1 SGHNT and CDR2 YYREEE (reference sequence). Trimming shortened V by 2 bases and J by 5 bases, and 4 bases separated the two germline ends. CDR3 sequence: CASSFGTGELFF. CDR3 in DNA: TGTGCCAGCAGCTTTGGAACCGGGGAGCTGTTTTTT.

The chain uses TRBV7-9 and TRBJ2-1, with D uncertain. V shed 8 bases and J shed 9 bases, with 14 bases lying between them. Germline CDR1 SEHNR, CDR2 FQNEAQ (reference sequence). The CDR3 extends over 12 amino acids. In DNA, the CDR3 is TGTGCCAGCTTTATACTCCCGAGTGAGCAGTTCTTC. It is translated as CASFILPSEQFF.

This chain uses TRBV10-3 with TRBJ2-2; D gene unclear. The V end lost 5 bases, the J end lost 0 bases, and 1 base lay between the germline ends. The CDR3 runs 12 residues. Germline assignment: CDR1 ENHRY and CDR2 SYGVKD. In DNA, the CDR3 is TGTGCCATCAGTCCGAACACCGGGGAGCTGTTTTTT. Translating gives CAISPNTGELFF.

This rearrangement joins TRBV7-9 to TRBJ2-3; D remains ambiguous. Germline V gives CDR1 SEHNR, CDR2 FQNEAQ (reference sequence). The CDR3 is made up of 15 amino acids. V lost 1 base and J lost 1, with 9 bases in between. CDR3 coding DNA: TGTGCCAGCAGCTTAGTCGCAAGTGGCACAGATACGCAGTATTTT. Its protein is CASSLVASGTDTQYF.

This clone has just a few counts. This rearrangement joins TRBV12-1 to TRBJ2-1; the DNA was not compared with TRBD2, the D call given in the table. TRBV12-1 is noted as a pseudogene. This CDR3 has 15 residues. The CDR3 protein is CASSPTRSKGNEQFF. CDR3 nucleotides: TGTGCCAGCAGCCCGACTAGGAGTAAAGGCAATGAGCAGTTCTTC.

The rearrangement joins TRBV7-9 to TRBJ2-2; TRBD2 matches 11 bases. This CDR3 has 15 residues. Germline CDR1 is SEHNR and CDR2 is FQNEAQ (reference sequence). V shed 3 bases and J 4 bases; nucleotides not matched to a gene: 1. The CDR3 bases are TGTGCCAGCAGCTTCCTAGCGGGAGGCACCGGGGAGCTGTTTTTT. It codes for CASSFLAGGTGELFF.

The chain employs TRBV5-5 and TRBJ1-2; 7 bases match TRBD1. This CDR3 comprises 15 residues. Germline V lookup: CDR1 SGHKS, CDR2 YYEKEE (reference sequence). Trimming took 0 bases from V and 1 from J; bases not matched to a gene: 3. The CDR3 coding sequence is TGTGCCAGCAGCTTGGAAGGGACAGTTAACTATGGCTACACCTTC. Amino acids: CASSLEGTVNYGYTF.